Below, one T cell receptor beta chain is given with its context. No cognate antigen has been identified for it. No base quality information exists; no much larger clone differs at one position. These data belong to a study of T cell repertoires in cytomegalovirus infection (dated by TCRdb to the late 2010s). About the study as a whole: Donor HLA type was relevant to the analysis, as public TCR beta signatures indicated carriage of CMV infection together with the matching HLA type. The study at large found these results: In both this cohort and an independent roughly 350-donor cohort, the cumulative frequency of public TCR beta family members distinguished carriers of CMV infection plus the relevant HLA type. In the ex vivo response, HLA-C-restricted CMV-specific TCR beta clonotypes were dominant, and in two of eight donors the single most frequent clonotype came from this HLA-C-restricted group.

The instrument given in TCRdb is Illumina HiSeq 1500. The raw public data were reprocessed by TCRdb itself: fastp quality trimming at Q25, MiXCR clonotype calling, in-frame beta chains only. Every entry covers one CDR3 protein and lists the most common genes and DNA from its rows. The sample includes 300,000 to 450,000 distinct CDR3 sequences, with 15% to 20% observed a single time. The ten largest clones add up to approximately 10% of the sample. Taken from the germline V gene (reference sequence), the CDR1 and CDR2 loops are DFQATT and SNEGSKA. Compared with germline, V lacks 2 bases and J lacks 5 bases; bases without a gene match: 16. Including the terminal cysteine and phenylalanine, the CDR3 comprises 18 residues. Only the CDR3 DNA stays, 54 bases, in frame from base 1.

This receptor chain uses TRBV20-1 and TRBJ2-3; TRBD2 fits 10 bases in the junction. The material sequenced was PBMCs. The receptor was isolated from a human donor in good health (CMV status not recorded). Some clones in this sample may be carry-over from other donors' samples. CDR3 protein: CSARPPSGSGGAVDTQYF. The sequence in DNA is TGCAGTGCTAGACCACCCTCAGGCAGCGGGGGGGCGGTAGATACGCAGTATTTT.